These 20 T cell receptor beta chains were sequenced from one sample in a study of blood T cell repertoires in COVID-19. The table came from immunoSEQ multiplex PCR; TCRdb's copy has only in-frame clones and leaves some out. This sample has roughly 390,000 clones, with roughly 85% found just once. Sequencing used peripheral blood. The origin of the receptors is a woman under 30 with acute or convalescent COVID-19.

This clone was seen once. The chain links TRBV27 to TRBJ1-5; 9 nucleotides line up with TRBD1. The CDR3 consists of 16 residues. V shed 8 bases and J 5 bases; nucleotides not matched to a gene: 13. CDR1 is MNHEY and CDR2 is SMNVEV in the germline V gene (reference sequence). CDR3: CASCETTTGGYQPQHF. In nucleotides, the CDR3 is TGTGCCAGCTGCGAAACTACCACAGGGGGCTATCAGCCCCAGCATTTT.

This chain connects TRBV19 to TRBJ1-6; D not certain. V dropped 1 base and J dropped 4 bases, with 11 bases sitting between them. Looked up from germline, CDR1 is LNHDA and CDR2 is SQIVND (reference sequence). The CDR3 length is 16 residues. Written as DNA, the CDR3 is TGTGCCAGTAGTATAGGGACGGAGGGTTATAATTCACCCCTCCACTTT. It encodes CASSIGTEGYNSPLHF.

The chain is built from TRBV7-3 and TRBJ2-1; D perhaps matches TRBD2 (5 bases). In germline, CDR1 is SGHTA, CDR2 FQGTGA. The CDR3 runs 13 residues. The ends were cut back, 3 bases at V and 2 bases at J, with 5 bases in the middle. The chain's CDR3 is CASSFSAYNEQFF. For the CDR3, the DNA is TGTGCCAGCAGCTTTAGCGCCTACAATGAGCAGTTCTTC.

This rearrangement joins TRBV28 to TRBJ2-7; 7 bases match TRBD2. J gave up 2 bases and V 2 bases, and 9 bases lay outside the gene matches. The CDR3 loop spans 16 amino acids. Germline V gene data show CDR1 as MDHEN and CDR2 as SYDVKM. This CDR3 is CASSLLSGTTPYEQYF. The CDR3 coding sequence is TGTGCCAGCAGTTTACTCTCCGGGACTACTCCCTACGAGCAGTACTTC.

This CDR3 is CASSFGADRNRVGGYNEQFF. The DNA of the CDR3 is TGTGCCAGCAGTTTTGGGGCAGATCGGAACAGAGTCGGGGGATACAATGAGCAGTTCTTC. This chain joins TRBV27 and TRBJ2-1, with D possibly matching TRBD2 (6 bases). This CDR3 region has 20 residues. Germline V lookup: CDR1 MNHEY, CDR2 SMNVEV (reference sequence). Trimming shortened V by 3 bases and J by 4 bases, and 28 bases separated the two germline ends.

The rearrangement uses TRBV2 and TRBJ2-2, with a possible D match to TRBD1 (6 bases). Germline lookup yields CDR1 SNHLY and CDR2 FYNNEI. The CDR3 has 13 residues. The germline V and J ends were trimmed by 8 bases and 2 bases, with 9 bases remaining between them. The CDR3 spells CASGQINTGELFF. In DNA, the CDR3 is TGTGCCAGCGGACAGATCAACACCGGGGAGCTGTTTTTT.

The genes are TRBV3-1 (or the pseudogene TRBV3-2) and TRBJ1-1; no firm D call. The CDR3 consists of 14 residues. Germline V gene sequence: CDR1 LGHDT, CDR2 YNNKEL (reference sequence). Trimming took 2 bases from V and 1 from J, leaving 8 bases between them. CDR3 coding DNA: TGTGCCAGCAGCCAAAACGACAAGAACACTGAAGCTTTCTTT. It specifies CASSQNDKNTEAFF.

This clone was seen a handful of times. The V gene is TRBV6-5, the J gene TRBJ2-2; the D is unclear. Germline V gene lookup returns CDR1 MNHEY and CDR2 SVGAGI. V gave up 2 bases and J gave up 6 bases, with 10 bases separating them. This CDR3 region has 14 residues. The CDR3 reads CASSYRLEAGELFF. The CDR3 DNA is TGTGCCAGCAGTTACAGGCTTGAGGCCGGGGAGCTGTTTTTT.

V gene TRBV7-3 combines with J gene TRBJ2-7, with 9 bases aligning to TRBD1. V was pared by 4 bases and J by 5 bases, with 9 bases of the junction left unmatched. CDR3 length equals 15 residues. Germline loops: CDR1 SGHTA, CDR2 FQGTGA. The CDR3 DNA sequence: TGTGCCAGCAGCTCACCGGGACAGGGTTCCCACGAGCAGTACTTC. Its protein product is CASSSPGQGSHEQYF.

The chain couples TRBV2 to TRBJ1-4; D uncertain. The CDR3 has 12 amino acids. V lost 7 bases and J 5 bases, leaving 8 bases between the germline ends. Germline CDR1 SNHLY, CDR2 FYNNEI. The CDR3 region is CASNGLNEKLFF. CDR3 DNA sequence: TGTGCCAGCAATGGACTAAATGAAAAACTGTTTTTT. The full variable domain, in which reference TRBV2 and TRBJ1-4 provide the parts outside the CDR3, is EPEVTQTPSHQVTQMGQEVILRCVPISNHLYFYWYRQILGQKVEFLVSFYNNEISEKSEIFDDQFSVERPDGSNFTLKIRSTKLEDSAMYFCASNGLNEKLFFGSGTQLSVL.

The chain links TRBV5-6 to TRBJ2-7; 9 nucleotides align to TRBD2. Trimming took 5 bases from V and 5 from J; bases not matched to a gene: 8. This CDR3 spans 14 amino acids. Germline V gives CDR1 SGHDT, CDR2 YYEEEE. In DNA, the CDR3 is TGTGCCAGCAGTATAAGCGGGGGGCCCCACGAGCAGTACTTC. Translation gives CASSISGGPHEQYF. The complete variable domain, with remaining parts taken from reference TRBV5-6 and TRBJ2-7, reads DAGVTQSPTHLIKTRGQQVTLRCSPKSGHDTVSWYQQALGQGPQFIFQYYEEEERQRGNFPDRFSGHQFPNYSSELNVNALLLGDSALYLCASSISGGPHEQYFGPGTRLTVT.

The chain links TRBV9 to TRBJ2-5; D is unclear. V was cut by 0 bases and J by 4 bases, with 13 bases left in between. The CDR3 totals 15 residues. CDR1 and CDR2 from the germline V gene are SGDLS and YYNGEE. The CDR3 DNA reads as TGTGCCAGCAGCGTAGCGCAAAACGGTGGAGAGACCCAGTACTTC. Translating it yields CASSVAQNGGETQYF.

To note about this clone: A junction end diverges from the germline sequence, so it may reflect a read error. The V gene is TRBV7-7, the J gene TRBJ2-1; TRBD2 agrees at 11 bases. Germline V lookup: CDR1 SSHAT, CDR2 FNYEAQ (reference sequence). The CDR3 loop spans 12 amino acids. The CDR3 sequence: CASSVASGGPVF. The DNA of the CDR3 is TGTGCCAGCAGCGTCGCTAGCGGGGGGCCTGTCTTC.

The chain carries TRBV19 and TRBJ2-5; 8 nucleotides line up with TRBD2. The CDR3 contains 12 residues. The J segment lost 9 bases and the V segment lost 5 bases, leaving 5 bases of the junction unmatched. Germline lookup yields CDR1 LNHDA and CDR2 SQIVND (reference sequence). CDR3 sequence: CASSFRSGAQYF. CDR3 in DNA: TGTGCCAGTAGTTTTCGTAGCGGGGCCCAGTACTTC.

The V gene is TRBV3-1 (or the pseudogene TRBV3-2), the J gene TRBJ1-1; the D gene is possibly TRBD1 (5 bases). The germline V gene has CDR1 LGHDT and CDR2 YNNKEL (reference sequence). The CDR3 contains 15 residues. The germline V and J ends were trimmed by 1 base and 2 bases, with 11 bases remaining between them. The CDR3 bases are TGTGCCAGCAGCCAAGCCTGGGGCAGAAACACTGAAGCTTTCTTT. Its protein product is CASSQAWGRNTEAFF.

The rearrangement joins TRBV5-4 to TRBJ1-3; no firm D call. Germline lookup yields CDR1 SGHNT and CDR2 YYREEE (reference sequence). V lost 3 bases and J 4 bases, leaving 8 bases between the germline ends. The CDR3 is made up of 13 amino acids. The CDR3 reads CASSSWAGNTIYF. DNA of the CDR3: TGTGCCAGCAGCTCCTGGGCCGGAAACACCATATATTTT.

The genes are TRBV5-1 and TRBJ1-3; D is unclear. The CDR3 spans 12 residues. Trimming cost V 3 bases and J 11 bases, with 12 bases left between them. Germline CDR1 and CDR2: SGHRS and YFSETQ. The CDR3 protein is CASSSLMGAIYF. The CDR3 DNA follows: TGCGCCAGCAGCTCCCTCATGGGAGCCATATATTTT. Filled out from reference TRBV5-1 and TRBJ1-3, the complete variable domain reads KAGVTQTPRYLIKTRGQQVTLSCSPISGHRSVSWYQQTPGQGLQFLFEYFSETQRNKGNFPGRFSGRQFSNSRSEMNVSTLELGDSALYLCASSSLMGAIYFGEGSWLTVV.

This sequence joins TRBV6-5 and TRBJ2-3, with D perhaps matching TRBD1 (5 bases). This CDR3 is 12 amino acids long. Germline V gives CDR1 MNHEY, CDR2 SVGAGI. V was trimmed by 7 bases and J by 6 bases, leaving 11 bases between them. CDR3 protein: CASTQGSDTQYF. CDR3 bases: TGTGCCAGCACTCAGGGTTCCGATACGCAGTATTTT.

The V gene is TRBV18, the J gene TRBJ2-7; TRBD2 agrees at 7 bases. V trimming: 3 bases; J trimming: 0 bases; junction bases outside the gene matches: 2. From germline, CDR1 is KGHSH and CDR2 LQKENI. CDR3 length equals 14 residues. This CDR3 reads CASSPTSDSYEQYF. The CDR3, as DNA: TGTGCCAGCTCACCCACTAGCGACTCCTACGAGCAGTACTTC.

The chain recombines TRBV15 with TRBJ1-3, with 7 bases matching TRBD1. With V trimmed by 0 bases and J by 4 bases, 12 bases remained unmatched. The CDR3 sequence is 18 residues long. Looked up from germline, CDR1 is LNHNV and CDR2 is YYDKDF (reference sequence). This CDR3 reads CATSRDWGQGDGGNTIYF. CDR3 DNA sequence: TGTGCCACCAGCAGAGATTGGGGGCAGGGGGATGGCGGAAACACCATATATTTT.